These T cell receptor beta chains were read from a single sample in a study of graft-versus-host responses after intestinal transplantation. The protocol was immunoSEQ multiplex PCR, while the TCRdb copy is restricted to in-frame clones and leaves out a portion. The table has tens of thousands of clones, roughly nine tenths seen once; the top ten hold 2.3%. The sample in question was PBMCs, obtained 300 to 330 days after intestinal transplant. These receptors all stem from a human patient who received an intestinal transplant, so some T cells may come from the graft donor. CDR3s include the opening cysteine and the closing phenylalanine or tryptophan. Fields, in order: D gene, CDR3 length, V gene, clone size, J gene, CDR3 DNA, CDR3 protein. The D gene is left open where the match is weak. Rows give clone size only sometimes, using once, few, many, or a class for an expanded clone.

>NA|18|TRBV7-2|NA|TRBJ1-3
TGTGCCAGCAGCTTTACAGTTTTTGGAGGGGGCTCTGGAAACACCATATATTTT
CASSFTVFGGGSGNTIYF
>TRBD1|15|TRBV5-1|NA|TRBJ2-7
TGCGCCAGCAGCTTGGGGACAGGGGCGCTCTACGAGCAGTACTTC
CASSLGTGALYEQYF
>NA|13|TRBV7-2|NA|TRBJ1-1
TGTGCCAGCAGCTTAACACAGAACACTGAAGCTTTCTTT
CASSLTQNTEAFF
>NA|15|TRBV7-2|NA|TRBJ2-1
TGTGCCAGCAGTCCCGGGGAGGCCTACTACAATGAGCAGTTCTTC
CASSPGEAYYNEQFF
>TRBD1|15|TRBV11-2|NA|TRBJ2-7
TGTGCCAGCAGCCACAGGACAGGTAGCCACCGCGAGCAGTACTTC
CASSHRTGSHREQYF
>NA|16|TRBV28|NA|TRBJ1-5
TGTGCCAGCAGTCCACACCTTGGGAATAGCAATCAGCCCCAGCATTTT
CASSPHLGNSNQPQHF
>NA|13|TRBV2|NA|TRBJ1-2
TGTGCCAGCAGTGAGTCGATTAACTATGGCTACACCTTC
CASSESINYGYTF
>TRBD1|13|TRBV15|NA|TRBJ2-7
TGTGCCACCAGCAGGACAGGGTCCTACGAGCAGTACTTC
CATSRTGSYEQYF
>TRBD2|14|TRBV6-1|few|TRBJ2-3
TGTGCCAGCAGTGAAGGACTAGCGACAGATACGCAGTATTTT
CASSEGLATDTQYF
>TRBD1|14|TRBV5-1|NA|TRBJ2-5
TGCGCCAGCAGCCCAGGGACAGCTCAAGAGACCCAGTACTTC
CASSPGTAQETQYF
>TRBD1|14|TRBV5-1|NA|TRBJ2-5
TGCGCCAGCAGCTTGGGCCAGGGGGCCGAGACCCAGTACTTC
CASSLGQGAETQYF
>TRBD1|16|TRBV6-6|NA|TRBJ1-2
TGTGCCAGCAGTTACCGTCCCGGGACAGGGAACTATGGCTACACCTTC
CASSYRPGTGNYGYTF
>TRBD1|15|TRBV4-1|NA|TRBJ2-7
TGCGCCAGCAGCCGGACCCTCGACAGGGGGTACGAGCAGTACTTC
CASSRTLDRGYEQYF
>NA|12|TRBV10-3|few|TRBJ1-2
TGTGCCATCAGTGAGGGGGGCTATGGCTACACCTTC
CAISEGGYGYTF
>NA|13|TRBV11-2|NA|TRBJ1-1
TGTGCCAGCAGCTTGACAGCGAACACTGAAGCTTTCTTT
CASSLTANTEAFF
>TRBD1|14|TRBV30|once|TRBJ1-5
TGTGCCTGGAGTGAAGACAGGGGGGAACAGCCCCAGCATTTT
CAWSEDRGEQPQHF